The 15 T cell receptor beta chains below all came from one sample that was sequenced in a study of cytomegalovirus exposure and HLA in healthy donors. PCR involved 60 Vbeta and 13 Jbeta primers. The assay was immunoSEQ multiplex PCR, and TCRdb's table has in-frame clones only and misses some. This sample has around 70,000 clones, with roughly 74% found just once. The specimen sequenced was PBMCs. These receptors were taken from a human donor in good health.

V is TRBV9 and J is TRBJ2-3, with 9 bases identical to TRBD1. Germline CDR1 SGDLS, CDR2 YYNGEE. There are 14 residues in the CDR3. With V trimmed by 4 bases and J by 1 base, 1 base remained unmatched. CDR3 loop: CASSRTGGTDTQYF. CDR3 coding DNA: TGTGCCAGCAGCCGGACAGGGGGCACAGATACGCAGTATTTT.

This chain links TRBV14 with TRBJ2-6, with D unresolved. Between the trimmed V and J ends, which lost 0 bases and 0 bases, there was a span of 9 bases. Germline V CDR1 and CDR2: SGHDN, FVKESK. This CDR3 region has 17 residues. The CDR3 loop is CASSQDWWSSGANVLTF. The CDR3 DNA is TGTGCCAGCAGCCAAGATTGGTGGAGCTCTGGGGCCAACGTCCTGACTTTC.

This clone was found once. This chain connects TRBV5-4 to TRBJ2-7; D is perhaps TRBD1 (6 bases). The CDR3 runs 13 residues. Trimming left V 5 bases short and J 2 bases short, with 11 bases between. Germline V gene lookup returns CDR1 SGHNT and CDR2 YYREEE (reference sequence). The CDR3 DNA is TGTGCCAGCAGTCCTGGACAGACCTACGAGCAGTACTTC. This sequence encodes CASSPGQTYEQYF.

The V and J genes are TRBV25-1 and TRBJ1-1; no firm D call. This CDR3 has 14 amino acids. V gave up 6 bases and J gave up 1 base, with 12 bases separating them. The germline V gene encodes CDR1 MGHDK and CDR2 SYGVNS. The CDR3 bases are TGTGCCAGCAGAAGCGTGAGGGAGAACACTGAAGCTTTCTTT. Protein sequence: CASRSVRENTEAFF.

The chain recombines TRBV11-1 with TRBJ2-5; D perhaps matches TRBD1 (5 bases). The CDR3 is 14 residues long. Germline CDR1 is SGHAT and CDR2 is FQDESV (reference sequence). Trimming removed 5 bases at V and 0 bases at J, with 10 bases between. The CDR3 protein is CASSLDRNQETQYF. The CDR3 coding sequence is TGTGCCAGCAGCCTAGACAGAAACCAAGAGACCCAGTACTTC.

This chain links TRBV5-5 with TRBJ2-5; tentative D call: TRBD1 (5 bases). V gave up 0 bases and J gave up 5 bases, with 11 bases separating them. The CDR3 has 14 amino acids. The V gene's germline CDR1 is SGHKS and CDR2 YYEKEE (reference sequence). CDR3 nucleotides: TGTGCCAGCAGCTTGGAGGGGCTTGGGGAGACCCAGTACTTC. Translating it yields CASSLEGLGETQYF.

The rearrangement uses TRBV30 and TRBJ2-5, with 13 bases fitting TRBD2. V gave up 2 bases and J gave up 2 bases; unmatched junction bases: 2. CDR1 is GTSNPN and CDR2 is SVGIG in the germline V gene (reference sequence). CDR3 length equals 15 residues. The CDR3 bases are TGTGCCTGGAGTCGGACTAGCGGGAGTCAAGAGACCCAGTACTTC. Translation: CAWSRTSGSQETQYF. The full variable domain, completed using reference TRBV30 and TRBJ2-5, is SQTIHQWPATLVQPVGSPLSLECTVEGTSNPNLYWYRQAAGRGLQLLFYSVGIGQISSEVPQNLSASRPQDRQFILSSKKLLLSDSGFYLCAWSRTSGSQETQYFGPGTRLLVL.

V is TRBV6-6 and J is TRBJ1-5; D is unclear. The length of the CDR3 is 12 residues. V gave up 6 bases and J gave up 2 bases, with 5 bases separating them. CDR1 MNHNY and CDR2 SVGAGI come from the germline V gene (reference sequence). The CDR3 here is CASSGGNQPQHF. CDR3 in DNA: TGTGCCAGCAGCGGGGGCAATCAGCCCCAGCATTTT.

This clone was observed a single time. The chain joins TRBV29-1 to TRBJ2-1; no firm D call. The V end was cut by 5 bases, the J end by 3 bases, with 14 bases between. CDR3 size: 14 residues. Germline-derived CDR1 and CDR2 are SQVTM and ANQGSEA. The CDR3 DNA follows: TGCAGCGTTTGGTCGGTGGGCTACTACAATGAGCAGTTCTTC. It yields the protein CSVWSVGYYNEQFF.

The genes are TRBV5-1 and TRBJ2-1, with 10 bases identical to TRBD1. J was trimmed by 2 bases and V by 7 bases; bases with no gene match: 9. CDR1 is SGHRS, CDR2 YFSETQ, per germline. This CDR3 is 16 amino acids long. CDR3 nucleotide sequence: TGCGCCAGCTCTTTCCCGGGACAGGGGCCCTACAATGAGCAGTTCTTC. It codes for CASSFPGQGPYNEQFF.

The rearrangement links TRBV7-9 to TRBJ1-2, with D possibly TRBD1 on 6 matching bases. The CDR3 is 16 amino acids. CDR1 is SEHNR and CDR2 is FQNEAQ in the germline V gene (reference sequence). V was clipped by 6 bases and J by 0 bases, with 17 bases between them. CDR3 sequence (DNA): TGTGCCAGCAGGGCGGGGGGGCAGGGAACTAACTATGGCTACACCTTC. It translates to CASRAGGQGTNYGYTF.

The chain combines TRBV5-1 with TRBJ1-2; D is unresolved. The ends were cut back, 0 bases at V and 5 bases at J, with 8 bases in the middle. This CDR3 has 13 amino acids. Germline assignment: CDR1 SGHRS and CDR2 YFSETQ. DNA for the CDR3: TGCGCCAGCAGCTTGGACAGCAAATATGGCTACACCTTC. It encodes CASSLDSKYGYTF. The full variable domain, rest sourced from reference TRBV5-1 and TRBJ1-2, is KAGVTQTPRYLIKTRGQQVTLSCSPISGHRSVSWYQQTPGQGLQFLFEYFSETQRNKGNFPGRFSGRQFSNSRSEMNVSTLELGDSALYLCASSLDSKYGYTFGSGTRLTVV.

This chain connects TRBV5-1 to TRBJ2-5; D is perhaps TRBD1 (6 bases). Germline V lookup: CDR1 SGHRS, CDR2 YFSETQ. V was trimmed by 5 bases and J by 4 bases, leaving 21 bases between them. The CDR3 contains 16 residues. In DNA form, the CDR3 reads TGCGCCAGCAGTACTACCGGGACACCAATTTTAGAGACCCAGTACTTC. This sequence encodes CASSTTGTPILETQYF.

This clone was seen just once. The genes are TRBV5-1 and TRBJ1-1, with D hard to call. This CDR3 spans 13 amino acids. The germline CDR1 and CDR2 sequences are SGHRS and YFSETQ. Trimming removed 0 bases from V and 1 base from J, with 4 bases in between. CDR3: CASSLDQNTEAFF. CDR3 bases: TGCGCCAGCAGCTTGGATCAGAACACTGAAGCTTTCTTT.

The V call is TRBV5-1, the J call TRBJ2-7, with no clear D. This CDR3 is built from 13 residues. Germline V CDR1 and CDR2: SGHRS, YFSETQ. The germline V and J ends were trimmed by 0 bases and 7 bases, with 11 bases remaining between them. CDR3 nucleotide sequence: TGCGCCAGCAGCTTGGAAGACTTCCTAGAGCAGTACTTC. As protein: CASSLEDFLEQYF. Looking up the rest from reference TRBV5-1 and TRBJ2-7 gives the full variable domain: KAGVTQTPRYLIKTRGQQVTLSCSPISGHRSVSWYQQTPGQGLQFLFEYFSETQRNKGNFPGRFSGRQFSNSRSEMNVSTLELGDSALYLCASSLEDFLEQYFGPGTRLTVT.